This TCR beta chain comes out of a study of identical twins. Whole-study results and caveats: Out-of-frame TCR alpha sharing in monozygotic twins exceeded recombination model predictions.

Via MiXCR, TCRdb re-called the 5' RACE reads, giving one row per CDR3 protein. The sample shows 400,000 to 650,000 distinct CDR3 sequences, around 20% of them seen only once. Of note for this clonotype: What it recognizes is unknown.

CDR1 and CDR2 from the germline V gene are SGHNT and YYREEE (reference sequence). V lost 4 bases to trimming and J lost 4 bases, with 11 bases between them. There are 13 residues in the CDR3. These sequences were also reported in another study, on T cells expressing NK-cell markers. From that report: More than 5 donors had dominant NKG2C+ clonotypes that comprised roughly 1.0-7.5% of their CD8+ T cells. Expanded NKG2C+ T cell clones had unclear HCMV specificity.

The chain is built from TRBV5-4 and TRBJ1-2; D gene unclear. The sequenced sample was CD4+ T cells sorted from blood. The TCR was taken from a woman between 18 and 30 years old in good health. The CDR3: CASSDPQSYGYTF. The CDR3 region has the DNA TGTGCCAGCAGCGACCCACAGAGCTATGGCTACACCTTC.